These 24 T cell receptor beta chains were all obtained from the same sample, sequenced in a study of T cell changes during pregnancy in multiple sclerosis (dated by TCRdb to between 2017 and 2020). Libraries were constructed by the immunoSEQ multiplex PCR assay. TCRdb mirrors the immuneACCESS table, restricted to in-frame sequences. Some clones are absent from its copies; in checked studies, under half trace to an unresolved V gene, and the reason for the others is unknown. Within this sample are 70,000 to 100,000 clones, with over 85% of them counted one time only. The biggest ten clones account for more than 0.8% of the sample. Specimen: peripheral blood, collected in the first trimester of pregnancy. All receptors derive from a female donor with multiple sclerosis, enrolled in a pregnancy study.

This chain connects TRBV29-1 to TRBJ2-5, with a weak D call TRBD1 (7 bases). Germline V CDR1 and CDR2: SQVTM, ANQGSEA. Trimming removed 7 bases at V and 10 bases at J, with 22 bases between. The CDR3 is 13 residues long. The CDR3 is CSADGPGGRDQYF. The CDR3 coding sequence is TGCAGCGCTGACGGCCCAGGGGGGCGAGACCAGTACTTC. Full variable domain (missing parts from reference TRBV29-1 and TRBJ2-5): SAVISQKPSRDICQRGTSLTIQCQVDSQVTMMFWYRQQPGQSLTLIATANQGSEATYESGFVIDKFPISRPNLTFSTLTVSNMSPEDSSIYLCSADGPGGRDQYFGPGTRLLVL.

This chain uses TRBV7-2 with TRBJ2-7, with D perhaps matching TRBD2 (6 bases). This CDR3 region has 14 residues. V was shortened by 2 bases and J by 5 bases, with 13 bases between the two germline ends. Germline-derived CDR1 and CDR2 are SGHTA and FQGNSA. The CDR3 protein is CASSLIASENEQYF. In DNA, the CDR3 is TGTGCCAGCAGCTTAATCGCTAGCGAGAACGAGCAGTACTTC.

This chain uses TRBV18 with TRBJ1-2; 9 bases are a match to TRBD1. The CDR3 spans 14 residues. With V trimmed by 6 bases and J by 5 bases, 7 bases remained unmatched. The germline V gene has CDR1 KGHSH and CDR2 LQKENI. The CDR3 coding sequence is TGTGCCAGCTCCCCCGGGACAGGGCAATATGGCTACACCTTC. It translates to CASSPGTGQYGYTF.

The chain has TRBV19 and TRBJ1-5; 9 nucleotides match TRBD1. V gave up 7 bases and J gave up 0 bases; unmatched junction bases: 10. Germline V gene data show CDR1 as LNHDA and CDR2 as SQIVND (reference sequence). This CDR3 spans 17 amino acids. CDR3 nucleotide sequence: TGTGCCAGTAACGATAAGGGACAGGGACATAGCAATCAGCCCCAGCATTTT. This sequence encodes CASNDKGQGHSNQPQHF.

The J gene is TRBJ2-2, the V gene TRBV7-9; D uncertain. V lost 4 bases and J lost 1, with 10 bases in between. The CDR3 is 15 residues long. Germline-derived CDR1 and CDR2 are SEHNR and FQNEAQ (reference sequence). The CDR3 reads CASSSLTLNTGELFF. The CDR3 region has the DNA TGTGCCAGCAGCTCGCTGACTCTGAACACCGGGGAGCTGTTTTTT.

The chain couples TRBV4-2 to TRBJ2-3, with TRBD2 matching over 10 bases. The CDR3 sequence is 21 residues long. Germline CDR1 and CDR2: LGHNA and YNFKEQ. With 0 bases clipped from V and 3 bases from J, the junction kept 18 bases outside the gene matches. The CDR3 is CASSQEKGASGGPGLTDTQYF. The CDR3 region has the DNA TGTGCCAGCAGCCAAGAAAAAGGGGCTAGCGGGGGCCCGGGCCTTACAGATACGCAGTATTTT.

The genes are TRBV7-8 and TRBJ2-3; TRBD2 aligns across 10 bases. J lost 8 bases, V lost 0 bases, and 8 bases had no gene match. This CDR3 spans 16 amino acids. CDR1 and CDR2 from the germline V gene are SGHVS and FQNEAQ. CDR3 loop: CASSLALAGGQSTQYF. For the CDR3, the DNA is TGTGCCAGCAGCTTAGCTTTAGCGGGAGGACAGAGTACGCAGTATTTT.

This sequence joins TRBV29-1 and TRBJ2-2; D unresolved. The V end was cut by 1 base, the J end by 5 bases, with 5 bases between. The CDR3 is made up of 12 amino acids. CDR1 is SQVTM and CDR2 is ANQGSEA in the germline V gene. CDR3 amino acids: CSVEVRTGELFF. As DNA, the CDR3 is TGCAGCGTTGAAGTGAGGACCGGGGAGCTGTTTTTT.

The genes are TRBV23-1 and TRBJ1-2; perhaps TRBD1 as D (6 bases). TRBV23-1 is filed as an ORF, its function uncertain. The CDR3 contains 15 residues. V gave up 11 bases and J gave up 0 bases, with 19 bases separating them. The CDR3 DNA reads as TGCGCCTCCCTAGGGCGGGGGCGCGCTAACTATGGCTACACCTTC. The encoded protein is CASLGRGRANYGYTF.

The J gene is TRBJ2-7, the V gene TRBV5-1, with TRBD2 as a possible D gene (6 bases). The germline CDR1 and CDR2 sequences are SGHRS and YFSETQ. The CDR3 loop spans 15 amino acids. V dropped 1 base and J dropped 2 bases, with 13 bases sitting between them. In DNA form, the CDR3 reads TGCGCCAGCAGCTTGTCGGGGGTGCAGACCTACGAGCAGTACTTC. Its protein is CASSLSGVQTYEQYF.

The V call is TRBV6-6, the J call TRBJ1-5; D call uncertain. Trimming took off 4 bases at V and 6 bases at J, with 7 bases between the two ends. Germline CDR1 MNHNY, CDR2 SVGAGI (reference sequence). The CDR3 has 12 residues. CDR3 nucleotide sequence: TGTGCCAGCAGTTTTCAGGCTCAGCCCCAGCATTTT. Amino acids: CASSFQAQPQHF.

This clone was recorded once. The CDR3: CASSPGGGQSYEQYF. CDR3 sequence (DNA): TGTGCCAGCAGCCCGGGGGGGGGACAGTCCTACGAGCAGTACTTC. This chain connects TRBV7-2 to TRBJ2-7; a possible D gene is TRBD2 (8 bases). Trimming pared 5 bases from V and 1 base from J, leaving 15 bases between. Germline V CDR1 and CDR2: SGHTA, FQGNSA. This CDR3 has 15 amino acids. The complete variable domain, with remaining parts taken from reference TRBV7-2 and TRBJ2-7, reads GAGVSQSPSNKVTEKGKDVELRCDPISGHTALYWYRQSLGQGLEFLIYFQGNSAPDKSGLPSDRFSAERTGGSVSTLTIQRTQQEDSAVYLCASSPGGGQSYEQYFGPGTRLTVT.

This clone has just one count. The chain uses TRBV27 and TRBJ2-7; D might be TRBD1 (6 bases). CDR3 length equals 15 residues. Trimming took off 4 bases at V and 3 bases at J, with 16 bases between the two ends. Germline loops: CDR1 MNHEY, CDR2 SMNVEV (reference sequence). CDR3 amino acids: CASSSSPGHYYEQYF. CDR3 nucleotide sequence: TGTGCCAGCAGTTCTAGCCCGGGACATTACTACGAGCAGTACTTC.

The J gene is TRBJ2-7, the V gene TRBV6-5, with 8 bases matching TRBD1. The CDR3 has 13 residues. With V trimmed by 7 bases and J by 4 bases, 6 bases remained unmatched. Germline CDR1 MNHEY, CDR2 SVGAGI. The CDR3 nucleotides read TGTGCCAGCACAAGAACAGGGGGATACGAGCAGTACTTC. Its protein is CASTRTGGYEQYF.

This sequence joins TRBV5-1 and TRBJ2-7; possibly TRBD1 for D (5 bases). The V gene's germline CDR1 is SGHRS and CDR2 YFSETQ. V gave up 4 bases and J gave up 2 bases, with 7 bases separating them. This CDR3 region has 12 residues. The CDR3 region is CASSAGTYEQYF. The CDR3 nucleotides read TGCGCCAGCAGCGCAGGGACCTACGAGCAGTACTTC.

Of note for this clone: In the same sample, other DNA sequences code for this CDR3. The V gene is TRBV5-4, the J gene TRBJ2-3, with 9 positions matching TRBD2. The CDR3 sequence is 15 residues long. CDR1 is SGHNT and CDR2 is YYREEE in the germline V gene (reference sequence). V was clipped by 0 bases and J by 1 base; unmatched bases: 0. DNA of the CDR3: TGTGCCAGCAGCTTGGGGACTAGCGGCACAGATACGCAGTATTTT. This gives the protein CASSLGTSGTDTQYF.

The rearrangement links TRBV7-9 to TRBJ1-2, with D possibly matching TRBD1 (5 bases). This CDR3 is built from 14 residues. V dropped 2 bases and J dropped 6 bases, with 13 bases sitting between them. Germline CDR1 SEHNR, CDR2 FQNEAQ (reference sequence). CDR3: CASSLKGGTDGYTF. The CDR3 DNA sequence: TGTGCCAGCAGCTTAAAGGGAGGGACGGATGGCTACACCTTC.

V usage is TRBV18 and J usage is TRBJ2-1; TRBD2 is a possible D gene (6 bases). CDR1 and CDR2 from the germline V gene are KGHSH and LQKENI. CDR3 length: 15 residues. Trimming removed 0 bases from V and 11 bases from J, with 17 bases in between. Here the CDR3 reads CASSPPSEDRGKQFF. The CDR3 DNA follows: TGTGCCAGCTCACCACCGTCTGAGGATCGGGGGAAGCAGTTCTTC. Drawing the rest from reference TRBV18 and TRBJ2-1, the complete variable domain is NAGVMQNPRHLVRRRGQEARLRCSPMKGHSHVYWYRQLPEEGLKFMVYLQKENIIDESGMPKERFSAEFPKEGPSILRIQQVVRGDSAAYFCASSPPSEDRGKQFFGPGTRLTVL.

The J gene is TRBJ1-5, the V gene TRBV6-1; D is perhaps TRBD1 (6 bases). Trimming left V 2 bases short and J 6 bases short, with 14 bases between. This CDR3 has 15 residues. CDR1 and CDR2 from the germline V gene are MNHNS and SASEGT. Here the CDR3 DNA reads TGTGCCAGCAGTGAAACCAGGGGATTGGGTCAGCCCCAGCATTTT. It is translated as CASSETRGLGQPQHF.

The chain combines TRBV18 with TRBJ2-1, with D possibly TRBD2 on 6 matching bases. Germline lookup yields CDR1 KGHSH and CDR2 LQKENI. Trimming removed 6 bases from V and 3 bases from J, with 18 bases in between. CDR3 length equals 16 residues. The CDR3 DNA reads as TGTGCCAGCTCGCTACTAGCCCGAGGGGACTACAATGAGCAGTTCTTC. It is translated as CASSLLARGDYNEQFF. The full variable domain, its missing parts supplied by reference TRBV18 and TRBJ2-1, is NAGVMQNPRHLVRRRGQEARLRCSPMKGHSHVYWYRQLPEEGLKFMVYLQKENIIDESGMPKERFSAEFPKEGPSILRIQQVVRGDSAAYFCASSLLARGDYNEQFFGPGTRLTVL.

The rearrangement joins TRBV5-8 to TRBJ2-1; TRBD2 matches at 7 bases. The CDR3 has 15 amino acids. The V gene end was trimmed by 4 bases and the J gene end by 1 base; junction bases not matched to a gene: 5. Germline V lookup: CDR1 SGHTS, CDR2 YDEGEE. CDR3 in DNA: TGTGCCAGCAGCCCTGGGGGGGGATCCTACAATGAGCAGTTCTTC. It specifies CASSPGGGSYNEQFF.

The CDR3 spells CASRRTAIATNEKLFF. The CDR3 DNA sequence: TGTGCCAGCAGGAGGACAGCTATTGCAACTAATGAAAAACTGTTTTTT. The chain couples TRBV2 to TRBJ1-4, with a tentative D call TRBD1 (6 bases). CDR3 length: 16 residues. V was pared by 6 bases and J by 0 bases, with 14 bases between. Germline CDR1 reads SNHLY; CDR2 reads FYNNEI.

V gene TRBV2 combines with J gene TRBJ2-1; no reliable D call. Germline V gene data show CDR1 as SNHLY and CDR2 as FYNNEI. Trimming left V 4 bases short and J 5 bases short, with 12 bases between. The CDR3 sequence is 14 residues long. In DNA, the CDR3 is TGTGCCAGCAGTGTGAATAGACTTAACAATGAGCAGTTCTTC. Translated, it gives CASSVNRLNNEQFF.

V gene TRBV6-1 combines with J gene TRBJ1-1, with D possibly matching TRBD1 (6 bases). The CDR3 sequence is 17 residues long. Per germline, CDR1 MNHNS and CDR2 SASEGT. The ends were cut back, 3 bases at V and 0 bases at J, with 17 bases in the middle. The CDR3 bases are TGTGCCAGCAGTGAGTACTTGACAGGACAGATGAACACTGAAGCTTTCTTT. This sequence encodes CASSEYLTGQMNTEAFF.